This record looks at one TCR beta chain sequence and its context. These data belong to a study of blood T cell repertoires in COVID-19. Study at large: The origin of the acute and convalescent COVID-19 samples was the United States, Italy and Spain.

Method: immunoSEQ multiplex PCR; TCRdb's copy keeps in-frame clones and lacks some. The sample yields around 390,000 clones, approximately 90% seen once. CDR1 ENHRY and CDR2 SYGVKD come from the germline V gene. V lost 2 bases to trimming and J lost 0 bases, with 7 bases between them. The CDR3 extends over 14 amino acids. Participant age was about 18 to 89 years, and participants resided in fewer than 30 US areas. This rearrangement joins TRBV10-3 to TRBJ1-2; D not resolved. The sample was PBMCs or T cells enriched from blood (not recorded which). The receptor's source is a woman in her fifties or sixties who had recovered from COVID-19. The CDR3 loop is CAISEGLPNYGYTF. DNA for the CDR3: TGTGCCATCAGTGAGGGGCTCCCTAACTATGGCTACACCTTC.